Listed here are 22 T cell receptor beta chains from one sample, sequenced in a study of T-cell reconstitution after alpha-beta-depleted transplantation in children. Preparing the TCRbeta library involved the use of unique molecular identifiers. From the PCR reads, TCRdb called clonotypes with MiXCR, one entry per CDR3 protein. The sample includes 780,000 or so distinct CDR3 sequences, roughly 15% of them seen just once. The source was PBMCs, mostly from graft donor cells, collected 360 days after TCRalphabeta/CD19-depleted stem cell transplant. These receptors all stem from a male patient between 5 and 17 years old who had a stem cell transplant for acute lymphoblastic leukemia, so the T cells may come from the graft donor.

V is TRBV12-5 and J is TRBJ1-2, with TRBD1 matching over 9 bases. In germline, CDR1 is LGHNT, CDR2 FRNRAP. This CDR3 has 16 amino acids. Trimming removed 2 bases from V and 3 bases from J; junction bases left unmatched: 7. CDR3 nucleotides: TGTGCTAGTGGTTTGAGCACCGGGACAGGGTACTATGGCTACACCTTC. Translation gives CASGLSTGTGYYGYTF.

At least ten counts were recorded for this clonotype. J is TRBJ2-1 and V is TRBV6-5; TRBD2 matches at 12 bases. In germline, CDR1 is MNHEY, CDR2 SVGAGI. The V and J ends lost 2 bases and 1 base, in that order; junction bases with no gene match: 9. The CDR3 extends over 19 amino acids. In DNA form, the CDR3 reads TGTGCCAGCAGTTACCCTAGACTAGCGGGAGATAGTTCCTACAATGAGCAGTTCTTC. Encoded protein: CASSYPRLAGDSSYNEQFF.

In this sample, this clonotype turned up a few times. This chain joins TRBV4-2 and TRBJ1-6; TRBD1 matches at 7 bases. This CDR3 has 15 amino acids. Germline V gene data show CDR1 as LGHNA and CDR2 as YNFKEQ. The trim removed 6 bases at V and 7 bases at J, leaving 9 bases unmatched. CDR3 bases: TGTGCCAGCAGAGAACCGGGACAGATGAATTCACCCCTCCACTTT. Its translation is CASREPGQMNSPLHF.

V usage is TRBV12-3 or TRBV12-4 and J usage is TRBJ2-7, with a possible D match to TRBD2 (6 bases). Between the trimmed V and J ends, which lost 0 bases and 7 bases, there was a span of 19 bases. The CDR3 is 16 residues long. In nucleotides, the CDR3 is TGTGCCAGCAGTTTAGCCCTGGGGGACTCAACACTGGAGCAGTACTTC. As protein: CASSLALGDSTLEQYF.

This clonotype was counted between two and nine times. The junction shows a germline mismatch at one end, possibly a read error. The J gene is TRBJ2-3, the V gene TRBV20-1, with D hard to call. Germline values: CDR1 DFQATT, CDR2 SNEGSKA (reference sequence). This CDR3 comprises 11 residues. The CDR3 sequence: CSARESGTQYF. CDR3 coding DNA: TGCAGTGCTCGAGAGTCTGGTACGCAGTATTTT.

V and J are TRBV29-1 and TRBJ2-3, with D perhaps TRBD2 (5 bases). Germline V gene data show CDR1 as SQVTM and CDR2 as ANQGSEA. The V end lost 2 bases, the J end lost 2 bases, and 11 bases lay between the germline ends. The CDR3 has 14 amino acids. In DNA form, the CDR3 reads TGCAGCGTTGAAAGTAGCGCCTTCACAGATACGCAGTATTTT. Its protein is CSVESSAFTDTQYF.

CDR3 sequence reads: CASSLAWVTSTDTQYF. In DNA form, the CDR3 reads TGCGCCAGCAGCTTGGCTTGGGTGACTAGCACAGATACGCAGTATTTT. The chain links TRBV5-1 to TRBJ2-3, with no clear D. The CDR3 spans 16 residues. V was cut by 0 bases and J by 0 bases, with 11 bases left in between. The germline CDR1 and CDR2 sequences are SGHRS and YFSETQ.

The V and J genes are TRBV5-5 and TRBJ2-3; D gene unclear. V lost 4 bases to trimming and J lost 4 bases, with 13 bases between them. CDR3 length equals 14 residues. Looked up from germline, CDR1 is SGHKS and CDR2 is YYEKEE (reference sequence). CDR3 DNA sequence: TGTGCCAGCAGCCTCTCTCCCTACTCAGATACGCAGTATTTT. Translating gives CASSLSPYSDTQYF.

This clonotype showed up just a few times. V is TRBV18 and J is TRBJ1-5; 9 positions agree with TRBD1. Germline V gene lookup returns CDR1 KGHSH and CDR2 LQKENI. The V gene end was trimmed by 3 bases and the J gene end by 4 bases; junction bases not matched to a gene: 7. CDR3 size: 16 residues. This chain's CDR3 is CASSPGRQGGNQPQHF. CDR3 sequence (DNA): TGTGCCAGCTCACCGGGTCGACAGGGGGGGAATCAGCCCCAGCATTTT.

This chain joins TRBV24-1 and TRBJ1-1; D uncertain. V lost 3 bases, J lost 5 bases, and 9 bases lay in between. CDR3 length equals 13 residues. Germline V gene data show CDR1 as KGHDR and CDR2 as SFDVKD. The chain's CDR3 is CATSDPFGTEAFF. CDR3 coding DNA: TGTGCCACCAGTGATCCCTTTGGGACTGAAGCTTTCTTT.

This clonotype was detected many times. The V call is TRBV5-1, the J call TRBJ1-2; no firm D call. Trimming pared 4 bases from V and 2 bases from J, leaving 6 bases between. From germline, CDR1 is SGHRS and CDR2 YFSETQ. The CDR3 length is 12 residues. In nucleotides, the CDR3 is TGCGCCAGCAGCCCGGGGAACTATGGCTACACCTTC. As protein: CASSPGNYGYTF.

The sample holds a few counts of this clonotype. The chain couples TRBV7-9 to TRBJ2-3; D ambiguous. The CDR3 loop spans 15 amino acids. Germline-derived CDR1 and CDR2 are SEHNR and FQNEAQ (reference sequence). Between the trimmed V and J ends, which lost 5 bases and 0 bases, there was a span of 12 bases. CDR3 in amino acids: CASSPRTISTDTQYF. In nucleotides, the CDR3 is TGTGCCAGCAGCCCACGCACCATCAGCACAGATACGCAGTATTTT.

This chain joins TRBV24-1 and TRBJ1-2, with 8 bases identical to TRBD1. The CDR3 length is 14 residues. Looked up from germline, CDR1 is KGHDR and CDR2 is SFDVKD. V lost 4 bases to trimming and J lost 7 bases; unmatched junction nucleotides: 7. The CDR3 is CATSEPGGPSGYTF. The CDR3 DNA is TGTGCCACCAGTGAACCAGGGGGCCCCAGTGGCTACACCTTC.

The V and J genes are TRBV12-3 or TRBV12-4 and TRBJ2-7; 7 bases are a match to TRBD1. Germline trimming cut 0 bases from V and 3 bases from J; bases unmatched to any gene: 17. The CDR3 spans 19 residues. The CDR3, as DNA: TGTGCCAGCAGTTTAGCGCTAAAATCCGTGACAGGGAATCGCTACGAGCAGTACTTC. Its translation: CASSLALKSVTGNRYEQYF.

Note on this clonotype: Possible read error: a much larger clone is one base away. Likely a read error: the CDR3 ends without its conserved phenylalanine or tryptophan. The J gene is TRBJ1-1, the V gene TRBV7-3, with TRBD1 matching over 7 bases. Trimming cost V 2 bases and J 5 bases; bases outside gene matches: 5. The CDR3 is 14 residues long. Germline CDR1 reads SGHTA; CDR2 reads FQGTGA. The DNA of the CDR3 is TGTGCCAGCAGCTTAGGGACAGTTGGGACTGAAGCTTTCTAT. Protein sequence: CASSLGTVGTEAFY.

CDR3 nucleotides: TGTGCCAGCAGCTTAGGGCCTGGCGGGGCAGGTTTTAGCAATCAGCCCCAGCATTTT. Its translation: CASSLGPGGAGFSNQPQHF. This chain connects TRBV11-1 to TRBJ1-5; D possibly corresponds to TRBD1 (5 bases). In germline, CDR1 is SGHAT, CDR2 FQDESV (reference sequence). The CDR3 is 19 residues long. The V end was cut by 1 base, the J end by 0 bases, with 19 bases between.

This rearrangement joins TRBV27 to TRBJ2-7; a possible D gene is TRBD2 (5 bases). CDR1 and CDR2 (germline): MNHEY, SMNVEV (reference sequence). The CDR3 has 14 amino acids. The germline V and J ends were trimmed by 5 bases and 1 base, with 12 bases remaining between them. The CDR3 spells CASSPVGESYEQYF. In DNA, the CDR3 is TGTGCCAGCAGTCCAGTTGGGGAGTCCTACGAGCAGTACTTC.

This clonotype was detected many times. This chain uses TRBV15 with TRBJ2-7; D is undetermined. Deletions cut 7 bases from V and 5 bases from J, with 18 bases between. The V gene's germline CDR1 is LNHNV and CDR2 YYDKDF (reference sequence). CDR3 length: 14 amino acids. As DNA, the CDR3 is TGTGCCACCAACCCCGATCAAGGGTTAAACGAGCAGTACTTC. It is translated as CATNPDQGLNEQYF.

The genes are TRBV20-1 and TRBJ2-5; maybe TRBD2 (6 bases). This CDR3 region has 15 residues. Germline V gives CDR1 DFQATT, CDR2 SNEGSKA (reference sequence). V was cut by 2 bases and J by 1 base, with 14 bases left in between. The CDR3 DNA reads as TGCAGTGCTAGAATCGGGGCTAGCGCCCAAGAGACCCAGTACTTC. Amino acid sequence: CSARIGASAQETQYF.

The V call is TRBV12-3 or TRBV12-4, the J call TRBJ2-4; a possible D gene is TRBD1 (7 bases). The CDR3 is made up of 20 amino acids. The ends were cut back, 2 bases at V and 1 base at J, with 24 bases in the middle. The CDR3, as DNA: TGTGCCAGCAGTTTAAGGGTCCCTCTAGCGACAGGGACCGCCAAAAACATTCAGTACTTC. Translating gives CASSLRVPLATGTAKNIQYF.

The chain combines TRBV29-1 with TRBJ2-7, with TRBD2 identical over 9 bases. The length of the CDR3 is 17 residues. Looked up from germline, CDR1 is SQVTM and CDR2 is ANQGSEA. V trimming: 4 bases; J trimming: 5 bases; junction bases outside the gene matches: 18. CDR3 in amino acids: CSVVLPRISGSRHEQYF. The CDR3 region has the DNA TGCAGCGTTGTACTACCCCGGATTAGCGGGAGTCGACACGAGCAGTACTTC.

This clonotype was observed a few times. V usage is TRBV24-1 and J usage is TRBJ2-1, with a tentative D call TRBD2 (5 bases). CDR1 and CDR2 (germline): KGHDR, SFDVKD. The CDR3 length is 16 residues. Deletions cut 4 bases from V and 6 bases from J, with 18 bases between. The DNA of the CDR3 is TGTGCCACCAGTGACTCGGACCTCGTCGGAGGCAATGAGCAGTTCTTC. The encoded protein is CATSDSDLVGGNEQFF.